This T cell receptor (beta chain) was recovered during a study of identical twins. The study's findings and limits: Among out-of-frame alpha sequences shared by twins, low generation probability occurred in excess. Diverse VJ usage suggested most zero-insertion clonotypes were not invariant T cells.

Trimming at V came to 6 bases and at J to 5 bases, leaving 9 bases not matched to a gene. Germline V gene lookup returns CDR1 MNHNS and CDR2 SASEGT. The CDR3 loop spans 15 amino acids. Comments on this clonotype: Its antigen is as yet unknown.

TCRdb independently ran MiXCR on the 5' RACE reads; one entry per CDR3 protein. The sample consists of hundreds of thousands of distinct CDR3 sequences, 18% of them appearing once. This sample was also put to use in a study of T cells expressing NK-cell markers. That source adds: The TCR beta repertoires were obtained from sorted CD3+CD56+NKG2C+, CD3+CD56+NKG2C- and CD3+CD56-NKG2C+ T cells. One observes that, in several donors, these clonotypes were also the leading ones within the CD3+CD56-NKG2C+ fraction.

The sequence came from a woman aged 18-29 years in good health. Sequenced: PBMCs. The chain joins TRBV6-1 to TRBJ1-4; 7 bases are shared with TRBD1. CDR3 nucleotide sequence: TGTGCCAGCAGCCTCCTGGGCAGGGGGAATGAAAAACTGTTTTTT. It translates to CASSLLGRGNEKLFF.